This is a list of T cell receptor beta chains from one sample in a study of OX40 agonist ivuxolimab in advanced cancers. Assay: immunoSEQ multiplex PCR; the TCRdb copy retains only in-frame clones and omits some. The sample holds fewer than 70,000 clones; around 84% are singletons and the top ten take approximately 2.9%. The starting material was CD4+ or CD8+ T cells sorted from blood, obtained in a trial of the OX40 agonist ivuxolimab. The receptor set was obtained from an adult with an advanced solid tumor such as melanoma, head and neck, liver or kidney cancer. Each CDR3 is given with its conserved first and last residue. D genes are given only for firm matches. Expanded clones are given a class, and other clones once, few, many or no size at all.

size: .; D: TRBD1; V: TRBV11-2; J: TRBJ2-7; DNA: TGTGCCAGCAGCCCCTGGACAGGGATCGTATACGAGCAGTACTTC; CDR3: CASSPWTGIVYEQYF
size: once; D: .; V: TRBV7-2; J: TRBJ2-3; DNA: TGTGCCAGCAGCTTTGACAGAGCACAGAAGGATACGCAGTATTTT; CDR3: CASSFDRAQKDTQYF
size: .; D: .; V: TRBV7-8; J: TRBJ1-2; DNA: TGTGCCAGCAGCTCCGCGGGGGCAGACTATGGCTACACCTTC; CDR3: CASSSAGADYGYTF
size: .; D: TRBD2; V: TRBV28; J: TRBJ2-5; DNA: TGTGCCAGCACCCCGCCCGGGACTAGCGGGTTTGTAGGCCAAGAGACCCAGTACTTC; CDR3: CASTPPGTSGFVGQETQYF
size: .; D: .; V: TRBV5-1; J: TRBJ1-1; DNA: TGCGCCAGCAGCTCCGATCCCCGGCCGCGCGCGAACACTGAAGCTTTCTTT; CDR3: CASSSDPRPRANTEAFF
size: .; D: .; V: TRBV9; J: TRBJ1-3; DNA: TGTGCCAGCAGCGTCCTGGAACAGCGCTCTCCCTCTGGAAACACCATATATTTT; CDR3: CASSVLEQRSPSGNTIYF
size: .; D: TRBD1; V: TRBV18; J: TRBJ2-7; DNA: TGTGCCAGCTCCCCCAACAGGGGACCTTCCTACGAGCAGTACTTC; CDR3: CASSPNRGPSYEQYF
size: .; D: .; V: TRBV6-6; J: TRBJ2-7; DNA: TGTGCCAGCAGTCCCACAGGGTTCGAGCAGTACTTC; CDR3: CASSPTGFEQYF
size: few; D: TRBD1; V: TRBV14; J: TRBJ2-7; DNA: TGTGCCAGCAGCCGGACAGGCTACGAGCAGTACTTC; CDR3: CASSRTGYEQYF
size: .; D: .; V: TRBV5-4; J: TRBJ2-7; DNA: TGTGCCAGCAGTAGGATAGACCCGGTGGTGGGCTACGAGCAGTACTTC; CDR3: CASSRIDPVVGYEQYF
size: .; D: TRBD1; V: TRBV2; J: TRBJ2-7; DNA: TGTGCCAGCAACCGGGACAGGGATCGGCGGAGCGAGCAGTACTTC; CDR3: CASNRDRDRRSEQYF
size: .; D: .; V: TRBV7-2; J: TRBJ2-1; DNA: TGTGCCAGCAACCTTAGGGGGGGTCCCACCTACAATGAGCAGTTCTTC; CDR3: CASNLRGGPTYNEQFF
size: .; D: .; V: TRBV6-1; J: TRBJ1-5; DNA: TGTGCCAGCAGTGTTTTACAGGGAAGCAATCAGCCCCAGCATTTT; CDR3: CASSVLQGSNQPQHF
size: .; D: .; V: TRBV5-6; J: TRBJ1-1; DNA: TGTGCCAGCAGCCGGCCAGCGAACACTGAAGCTTTCTTT; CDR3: CASSRPANTEAFF
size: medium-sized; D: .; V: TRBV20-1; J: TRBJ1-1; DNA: TGCAGTGCTAGGCCGAACACTGAAGCTTTCTTT; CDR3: CSARPNTEAFF
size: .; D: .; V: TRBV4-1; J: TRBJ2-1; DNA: TGCGCCAGCAGCCAAGAGGGGACAGCGGGAAATGAGCAGTTCTTC; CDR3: CASSQEGTAGNEQFF
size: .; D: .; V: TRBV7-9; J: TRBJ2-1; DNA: TGTGCCAGCAGCTTAAGTGGGGGTAATGAGCAGTTCTTC; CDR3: CASSLSGGNEQFF
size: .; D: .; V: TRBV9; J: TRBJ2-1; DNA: TGTGCCAGCAGCGTAGGGGATAGCGGAACGTTCGATGAGCAGTTCTTC; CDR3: CASSVGDSGTFDEQFF
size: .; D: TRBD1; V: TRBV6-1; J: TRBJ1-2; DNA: TGTGCCAGCAGACCGACAGGGGACTATGGCTACACCTTC; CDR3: CASRPTGDYGYTF
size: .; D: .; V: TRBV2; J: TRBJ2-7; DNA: TGTGCCAGCAGACCACGGGACAAGCTCTACGAGCAGTACTTC; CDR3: CASRPRDKLYEQYF
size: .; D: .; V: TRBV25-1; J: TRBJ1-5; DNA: TGTGCCAGCGGAACCGGGACAATTGATCAGCCCCAGCATTTT; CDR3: CASGTGTIDQPQHF
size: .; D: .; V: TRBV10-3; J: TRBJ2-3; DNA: TGTGCCATCAGTGACAGGGGTGCAGATACGCAGTATTTT; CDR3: CAISDRGADTQYF
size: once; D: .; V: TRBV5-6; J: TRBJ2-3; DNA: TGTGCCAGCAGCTCCCTAGGGGAGGAAGATAGCGATACGCAGTATTTT; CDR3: CASSSLGEEDSDTQYF
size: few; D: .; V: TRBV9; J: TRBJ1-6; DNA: TGTGCCAGCAGCGTAGATCCGGCCATGATTGCACCCCTCCACTTT; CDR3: CASSVDPAMIAPLHF
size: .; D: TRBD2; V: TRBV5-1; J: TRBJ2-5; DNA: TGCGCCAGCAGCGGGATAGCGGGAGCCTCGGGGACCCAGTACTTC; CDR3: CASSGIAGASGTQYF
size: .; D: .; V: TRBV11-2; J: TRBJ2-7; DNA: TGTGCCAGCAGCTCTTCCCTTGGACAGACCTACGAGCAGTACTTC; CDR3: CASSSSLGQTYEQYF
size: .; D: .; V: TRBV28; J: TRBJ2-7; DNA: TGTGCCAGCAGTTTATCATTGGACAGTTCGAGCTCCTACGAGCAGTACTTC; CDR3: CASSLSLDSSSSYEQYF
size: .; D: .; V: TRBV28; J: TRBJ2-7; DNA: TGTGCCAGCAGTTTTCGGGGCCTTCAGCCCTACGAGCAGTACTTC; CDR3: CASSFRGLQPYEQYF
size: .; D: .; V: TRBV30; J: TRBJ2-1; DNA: TGTGCCTGGAGCGGGGGGCGCAATGAGCAGTTCTTC; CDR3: CAWSGGRNEQFF
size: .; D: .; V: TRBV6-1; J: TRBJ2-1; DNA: TGTGCCAGCAGTGAGACCTGGCGGGAGCAGTTCTTC; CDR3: CASSETWREQFF
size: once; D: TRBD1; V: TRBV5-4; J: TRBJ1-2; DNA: TGTGCCAGCAGCCCCGGGACAGGACGAAGGGGGGCCTTC; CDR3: CASSPGTGRRGAF
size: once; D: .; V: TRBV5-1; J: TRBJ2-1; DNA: TGCGCCAGCAGCTTCCCAGGGTCAAATGAGCAGTTCTTC; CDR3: CASSFPGSNEQFF
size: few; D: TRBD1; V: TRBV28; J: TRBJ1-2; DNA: TGTGCCAGCAGTCGCCACCAGGGGGGTAGTAGCTATGGCTACACCTTC; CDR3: CASSRHQGGSSYGYTF
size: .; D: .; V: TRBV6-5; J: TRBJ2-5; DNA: TGTGCCAGCAGTTATCAGGGGACCCAGTACTTC; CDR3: CASSYQGTQYF
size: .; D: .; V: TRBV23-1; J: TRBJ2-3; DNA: TGCGCCAGCAGTCAATCGGGGACGGGGAGCACAGATACGCAGTATTTT; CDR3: CASSQSGTGSTDTQYF
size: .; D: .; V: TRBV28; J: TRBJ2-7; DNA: TGTGCCAGCAGTTTACTCCAGGGTAGCAACGAGCAGTACTTC; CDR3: CASSLLQGSNEQYF
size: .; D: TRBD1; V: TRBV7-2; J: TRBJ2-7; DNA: TGTGCCAGCAGCACCAGGGCGAGGCCGGGACAGAAATACGAGCAGTACTTC; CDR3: CASSTRARPGQKYEQYF
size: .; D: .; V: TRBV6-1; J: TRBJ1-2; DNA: TGTGCCGGCAGTGAGTCGGACAGCAACTATGGCTACACCTTC; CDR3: CAGSESDSNYGYTF
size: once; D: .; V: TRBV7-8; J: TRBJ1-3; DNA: TGTGCCAGCAGCTTCGGAGTTGGAAACACCATATATTTT; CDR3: CASSFGVGNTIYF
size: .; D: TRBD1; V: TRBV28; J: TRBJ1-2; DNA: TGTGCCAGCAGTACAGGGGGCGGAGAATTATTTAACTATGGCTACACCTTC; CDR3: CASSTGGGELFNYGYTF
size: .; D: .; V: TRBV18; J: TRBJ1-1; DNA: TGTGCCAGCTCACCACTGACGGAGGGGAAGGCTGAAGCTTTCTTT; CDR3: CASSPLTEGKAEAFF
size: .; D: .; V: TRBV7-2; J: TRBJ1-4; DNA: TGTGCCAGCAGCCCCCCCGGGGCGGCAGAAAAACTGTTTTTT; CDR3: CASSPPGAAEKLFF
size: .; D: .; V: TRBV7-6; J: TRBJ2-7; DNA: TGTGCCAGCAGCTCGGACGTATTGTCCGAGCAGTACTTC; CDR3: CASSSDVLSEQYF
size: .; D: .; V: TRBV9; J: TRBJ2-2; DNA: TGTGCAAGCTCGCGCGGCCTGAACACCGGGGAGCTGTTTTTT; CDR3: CASSRGLNTGELFF
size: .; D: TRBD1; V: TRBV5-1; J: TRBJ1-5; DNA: TGCGCCAGCAGCAAAGACAGGGGGGAGAATCAGCCCCAGCATTTT; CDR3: CASSKDRGENQPQHF
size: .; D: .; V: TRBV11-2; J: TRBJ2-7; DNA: TGTGCCAGCAGCCCCCGAGGAACACTTTACGAGCAGTACTTC; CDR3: CASSPRGTLYEQYF
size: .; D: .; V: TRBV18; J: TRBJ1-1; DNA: TGTGCCAGCTCACCACCGAGGGAGCCAGGAGCTTTCTTT; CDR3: CASSPPREPGAFF
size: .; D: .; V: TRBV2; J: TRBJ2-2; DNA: TGTGCCAGCAGTGATCGGGGGTGGTACACCGGGGAGCTGTTTTTT; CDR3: CASSDRGWYTGELFF
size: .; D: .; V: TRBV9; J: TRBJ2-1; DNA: TGTGCCAGCAGCGTAGATGTCAGGCTCCCCTACAATGAGCAGTTCTTC; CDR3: CASSVDVRLPYNEQFF
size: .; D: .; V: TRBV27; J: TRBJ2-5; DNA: TGTGCCAGCAGTCCGATAGGGGGGAGGACCCAGTACTTC; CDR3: CASSPIGGRTQYF